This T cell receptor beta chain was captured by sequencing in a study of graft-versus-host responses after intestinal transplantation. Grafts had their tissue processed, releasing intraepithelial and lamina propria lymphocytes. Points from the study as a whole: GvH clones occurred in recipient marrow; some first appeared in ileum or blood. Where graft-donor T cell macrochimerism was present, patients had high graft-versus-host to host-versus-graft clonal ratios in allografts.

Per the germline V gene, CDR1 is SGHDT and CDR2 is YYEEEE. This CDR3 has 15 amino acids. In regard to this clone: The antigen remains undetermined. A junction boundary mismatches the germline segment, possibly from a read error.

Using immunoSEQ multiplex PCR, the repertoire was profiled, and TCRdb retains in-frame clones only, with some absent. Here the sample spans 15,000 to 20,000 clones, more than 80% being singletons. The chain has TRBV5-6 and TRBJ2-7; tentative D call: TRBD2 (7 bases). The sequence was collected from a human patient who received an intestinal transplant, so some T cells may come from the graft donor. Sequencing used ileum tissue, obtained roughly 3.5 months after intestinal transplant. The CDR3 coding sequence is TGTGCCAGCAGCTTCGGGGGGACATACCTCTACGAGCTGTACTTC. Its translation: CASSFGGTYLYELYF.